A single T cell receptor beta chain is shown here with its context. Its specificity is unknown. Clones were sequenced by immunoSEQ multiplex PCR, and TCRdb holds only the in-frame ones, with some missing. Here the sample spans more than 15,000 clones, 89% being singletons. This entry comes from a study of T cells in localized non-small cell lung cancer. Whole-study findings and limits: Heterogeneity remains possible, as sequencing covered one tumor region only.

The CDR3 totals 16 residues. V was cut by 1 base and J by 5 bases, with 18 bases left in between. In germline, CDR1 is SGHKS, CDR2 YYEKEE (reference sequence). The receptor's source is a female donor over 55 with stage III squamous cell lung carcinoma. Specimen: peripheral blood, collected before any cancer treatment. The chain combines TRBV5-5 with TRBJ2-5; D perhaps matches TRBD1 (5 bases). The CDR3 region is CASSLSGGANLETQYF. The CDR3 DNA is TGTGCCAGCAGCTTGTCAGGTGGGGCTAACTTGGAGACCCAGTACTTC.